This T cell receptor (beta chain) was identified in a study of early T cells in non-severe SARS-CoV-2 infection. The V and J ends lost 4 bases and 3 bases respectively, with 6 bases between them. Germline CDR1 and CDR2: SGDLS and YYNGEE. This CDR3 has 12 amino acids. TCRdb re-derived calls from the 5' RACE reads in MiXCR, one entry per CDR3 protein. There are around 56,000 distinct CDR3 sequences in the sample; roughly an eighth occur only once, and approximately 8.5% lies in the top ten. This clonotype was found a few times. The J gene is TRBJ2-3, the V gene TRBV9, with D unclear. This receptor was obtained from an adult who was a healthcare worker with PCR-confirmed SARS-CoV-2 infection or an uninfected control (not recorded which). This specimen was whole blood, taken at baseline. CDR3 amino acids: CASSFQTDTQYF. The CDR3 DNA follows: TGTGCCAGCAGCTTCCAAACAGATACGCAGTATTTT.